The rows below give T cell receptor beta chains drawn from one sample of a study of T cell responses to AZD1222 COVID-19 vaccine. Generated by immunoSEQ multiplex PCR, the TCRdb table keeps only in-frame clones and is missing some. The sample yields about 150,000 clones, 91% seen once. Specimen: peripheral blood, collected 28 days after the second AZD1222 dose. These receptor sequences come from an adult who received the AZD1222 COVID-19 vaccine. Each CDR3 is given with its conserved first and last residue. D genes are given only for firm matches. Rows may omit the clone size; those that give it use once, few, many or a size class.

cdr3_nt	cdr3_aa	v_call	j_call	d_call	clone_size
TGCGCCAGCAGCGGGGGGACAGGGGGCGCGGCTGATTCACCCCTCCACTTT	CASSGGTGGAADSPLHF	TRBV5-1	TRBJ1-6	TRBD1	few
TGCGCCAGCAGCCCTGGACAGGGGAGGACTGAAGCTTTCTTT	CASSPGQGRTEAFF	TRBV5-1	TRBJ1-1	TRBD1	-
TGTGCCAGCAGCTTAGGAGGCGGGCCCCGGGAACTGTTTTTT	CASSLGGGPRELFF	TRBV7-2	TRBJ1-4	-	-
TGTGCCAGCAGTGTACTACAGGGGACCGGGGAGCTGTTTTTT	CASSVLQGTGELFF	TRBV27	TRBJ2-2	TRBD1	-
TGTGCCAGCAGCCCGGTTAGGGACAGACATAATGGCTACACCTTC	CASSPVRDRHNGYTF	TRBV6-2/TRBV6-3	TRBJ1-2	TRBD1	-
TGTGCCAGCTCACCAAGTAACGCCCGCAGGGGCCCCTACGAGCAGTACTTC	CASSPSNARRGPYEQYF	TRBV18	TRBJ2-7	-	-
TGTGCCAGCAGCCAGAACACCATGAACACTGAAGCTTTCTTT	CASSQNTMNTEAFF	TRBV3-1/TRBV3-2	TRBJ1-1	-	-
TGTGCCAGCAGCACGGGAGGGACTAGCGGTAGAGGCCCTGCCTACGAGCAGTACTTC	CASSTGGTSGRGPAYEQYF	TRBV5-4	TRBJ2-7	TRBD2	once
TGTGCCAGCAGGAAGACACGCACCGAAACCTACACTGAAGCTTTCTTT	CASRKTRTETYTEAFF	TRBV3-1/TRBV3-2	TRBJ1-1	-	-
TGTGCCAGCTCACCTCAAGGGGGGACTTACTTAGCCAAAAACATTCAGTACTTC	CASSPQGGTYLAKNIQYF	TRBV18	TRBJ2-4	-	-
TGTGCCAGCAGCCCACTGGGGTCCTTAGCCTACGAGCAGTACTTC	CASSPLGSLAYEQYF	TRBV5-6	TRBJ2-7	-	-
TGTGCCAGCAGTTTATACAAACAGCCCCAGCATTTT	CASSLYKQPQHF	TRBV28	TRBJ1-5	-	-
TGTGCCAGCAGCGCCACTTCACAGGGAAAATCTGGCTACACCTTC	CASSATSQGKSGYTF	TRBV6-4	TRBJ1-2	-	-
TGTGCCAGCAGCCCCGGAGGGGATCGAGAGACCCAGTACTTC	CASSPGGDRETQYF	TRBV11-1	TRBJ2-5	-	-
TGTGCCAGCAGTTTATATCAGGGGACCATGAACACTGAAGCTTTCTTT	CASSLYQGTMNTEAFF	TRBV28	TRBJ1-1	-	few
-	CAGPWGEGAYGYTF	TRBV21-1	TRBJ1-2	-	-
TGTGCCAGCAGCTTGTTTATCCTAGCAGACTCCTACAATGAGCAGTTCTTC	CASSLFILADSYNEQFF	TRBV5-6	TRBJ2-1	-	few
TGTGCCAGTAGTATGTCAGGAAGCTTGAACACTGAAGCTTTCTTT	CASSMSGSLNTEAFF	TRBV19	TRBJ1-1	-	few
TGTGCCAGCAGCCGACTAGCGGTTAACACCGGGGAGCTGTTTTTT	CASSRLAVNTGELFF	TRBV3-1/TRBV3-2	TRBJ2-2	TRBD2	-
TGTGCCAGCAGTCTTACGGTACTCAATCAGCCCCAGCATTTT	CASSLTVLNQPQHF	TRBV6-2/TRBV6-3	TRBJ1-5	-	-
TGTGCCAGCAGAAGACAGGCTGGGACAGATACGCAGTATTTT	CASRRQAGTDTQYF	TRBV6-5	TRBJ2-3	-	-
TGCAGCGTTGAAGACCCGACGATTTCTCAGGAGACCCAGTACTTC	CSVEDPTISQETQYF	TRBV29-1	TRBJ2-5	-	-
TGTGCCAGCAGTGAGGGGTCGCCCAGGGGGAAGGAAAAACTGTTTTTT	CASSEGSPRGKEKLFF	TRBV2	TRBJ1-4	TRBD1	-
TGTGCCAGCAGCTTTGCTCTCAAAGTACCCTACGAGCAGTACTTC	CASSFALKVPYEQYF	TRBV7-2	TRBJ2-7	-	-
TGTGCCAGTAGCGTTGGGGGTCTCGTAGATACGCAGTATTTT	CASSVGGLVDTQYF	TRBV19	TRBJ2-3	-	-
TGTGCCAGCAGCCGAGTTGCAGGGGCTGGAAACACCATATATTTT	CASSRVAGAGNTIYF	TRBV6-5	TRBJ1-3	-	-
TGTGCCAGCAGCTTCCCGCCGGGACTAGCGACCTACAATGAGCAGTTCTTC	CASSFPPGLATYNEQFF	TRBV5-6	TRBJ2-1	TRBD2	-
TGCGCCAGCAGCCAGGCTCAGGGGTCCTACGAGCAGTACTTC	CASSQAQGSYEQYF	TRBV4-3	TRBJ2-7	-	-
TGTGCCAGCACCCTCAGACAGGGGGCAGGGGATACGCAGTATTTT	CASTLRQGAGDTQYF	TRBV28	TRBJ2-3	TRBD1	once
TGTGCCAGTAGTAAGAGCTCCTACAATGAGCAGTTCTTC	CASSKSSYNEQFF	TRBV19	TRBJ2-1	-	-
TGTGCCAGCAGCCCGTACAGGGCCCGCTACGAGCAGTACTTC	CASSPYRARYEQYF	TRBV7-8	TRBJ2-7	-	-
TGTGCCGCCCGACTAGCGGGAGGAACAGAGACCCAGTACTTC	CAARLAGGTETQYF	TRBV3-1/TRBV3-2	TRBJ2-5	TRBD2	-
TGTGCCAGCTCACCAGCTCCAGGGCCGCAGGGAAACACCATATATTTT	CASSPAPGPQGNTIYF	TRBV18	TRBJ1-3	-	-
TGTGCCAGCAGCTCTGGGGACAAACGGGGCTATGGCTACACCTTC	CASSSGDKRGYGYTF	TRBV27	TRBJ1-2	-	-
TGTGCCAGTAGTATAGGGGGGACTAGCGGGCCTTACAATGAGCAGTTCTTC	CASSIGGTSGPYNEQFF	TRBV19	TRBJ2-1	TRBD2	-
TGCGCCAGCAGCCTACACTATGGCGGGAACACTGAAGCTTTCTTT	CASSLHYGGNTEAFF	TRBV4-1	TRBJ1-1	-	-
TGTGCCAGCTCACCGACACCCATAAACACTGAAGCTTTCTTT	CASSPTPINTEAFF	TRBV18	TRBJ1-1	-	-
TGTGCCATCCGCCAGACATTATATAGCAATCAGCCCCAGCATTTT	CAIRQTLYSNQPQHF	TRBV28	TRBJ1-5	-	-
TGCGCCAGCAGCCAAGAAGGGGATACGCAGTATTTT	CASSQEGDTQYF	TRBV4-1	TRBJ2-3	-	once
TGTGCCAGCAGCGGTCCGTCTCAAATGAACACTGAAGCTTTCTTT	CASSGPSQMNTEAFF	TRBV13	TRBJ1-1	-	-
TGTGCCAGCACGAATAGCTTAAATCAGCCCCAGCATTTT	CASTNSLNQPQHF	TRBV6-6	TRBJ1-5	-	-
TGTGCCAGCAGCCCCGGGGGGCGACAGCCCCAGCATTTT	CASSPGGRQPQHF	TRBV7-9	TRBJ1-5	-	-
TGTGCCAGCAGCGCACCCCGGGGCCCCGGGGAGCTGTTTTTT	CASSAPRGPGELFF	TRBV7-9	TRBJ2-2	-	-
TGTGCCAGCAGCTTAGCTTCTGAAGCTTTCTTT	CASSLASEAFF	TRBV11-2	TRBJ1-1	-	once
TGCAGCGTCGCAGCAGGGGCGTTCACAGATACGCAGTATTTT	CSVAAGAFTDTQYF	TRBV29-1	TRBJ2-3	-	-
TGTGCCACCCAGGGTACTAATGAAAAACTGTTTTTT	CATQGTNEKLFF	TRBV10-3	TRBJ1-4	-	-
TGTGCCAGCAGTCCCGAGGGTTTAGGCTATGGCTACACCTTC	CASSPEGLGYGYTF	TRBV6-4	TRBJ1-2	-	-
TGTGCCAGCAGTGAACAGCACACCGGGGAGCTGTTTTTT	CASSEQHTGELFF	TRBV2	TRBJ2-2	-	once